The 21 T cell receptor beta chains below all came from one sample that was sequenced in a study of T cell responses to AZD1222 COVID-19 vaccine. Profiled with immunoSEQ multiplex PCR; TCRdb holds only in-frame clones, not every one. The table has just under 100,000 clones, roughly 84% seen once. The source material was peripheral blood, sampled on day 0 of AZD1222 vaccination. Source of these receptors: an adult in good health.

The rearrangement uses TRBV24-1 and TRBJ1-1; D unclear. Germline CDR1 KGHDR, CDR2 SFDVKD. V lost 3 bases and J lost 3, with 7 bases in between. This CDR3 comprises 13 residues. The CDR3 here is CATSDRSDTEAFF. The CDR3 bases are TGTGCCACCAGTGATCGGTCCGACACTGAAGCTTTCTTT.

This clone was detected a few times. The chain is built from TRBV6-5 and TRBJ2-5; 9 bases are shared with TRBD1. Trimming took 6 bases from V and 2 from J; bases not matched to a gene: 7. CDR1 and CDR2 (germline): MNHEY, SVGAGI. This CDR3 region has 15 residues. The CDR3 sequence is CASRGGDRDQETQYF. CDR3 DNA sequence: TGTGCCAGCAGGGGAGGGGACAGGGATCAAGAGACCCAGTACTTC.

The sample holds one count of this clone. The chain joins TRBV18 to TRBJ1-1; no definite D call. This CDR3 contains 14 residues. V was shortened by 5 bases and J by 7 bases, with 17 bases between the two germline ends. Germline CDR1 is KGHSH and CDR2 is LQKENI. CDR3 nucleotides: TGTGCCAGCTCATCACTCGACGGGAAGGGTGAAGCTTTCTTT. This translates into CASSSLDGKGEAFF.

In its sample, this clone was seen a few times. The same CDR3 can be traced to other DNA sequences in this sample. The rearrangement links TRBV7-2 to TRBJ2-1, with a tentative D call TRBD1 (7 bases). The CDR3 length is 15 residues. CDR1 is SGHTA, CDR2 FQGNSA, per germline. The V gene lost 1 base and the J gene lost 7 bases, with 14 bases spanning the gap. CDR3 amino acids: CASSLGGAGGNEQFF. CDR3 coding DNA: TGTGCCAGCAGCTTAGGAGGGGCAGGGGGGAATGAGCAGTTCTTC.

The gene calls are TRBV7-6 and TRBJ2-1; D may be TRBD1 (6 bases). CDR3 length equals 16 residues. CDR1 is SGHVS, CDR2 FNYEAQ, per germline. V shed 5 bases and J shed 6 bases, with 20 bases lying between them. CDR3 loop: CASSIGGPRRGNEQFF. The DNA for the CDR3 is TGTGCCAGCAGCATAGGGGGACCCCGTCGTGGCAATGAGCAGTTCTTC.

This clone was seen a single time. The CDR3 region is CASSIGPLEAFF. CDR3 in DNA: TGTGCCAGTAGTATCGGACCGCTAGAAGCTTTCTTT. This chain connects TRBV19 to TRBJ1-1; D is unclear. CDR1 and CDR2 from the germline V gene are LNHDA and SQIVND (reference sequence). Trimming pared 3 bases from V and 8 bases from J, leaving 10 bases between. CDR3 length: 12 residues.

This chain links TRBV25-1 with TRBJ1-1; D gene unclear. The ends were cut back, 6 bases at V and 1 base at J, with 6 bases in the middle. The CDR3 consists of 12 residues. Germline V gene data show CDR1 as MGHDK and CDR2 as SYGVNS. In DNA, the CDR3 is TGTGCCAGCAGGTCCGGGAACACTGAAGCTTTCTTT. This sequence encodes CASRSGNTEAFF.

This clone showed up just once. The chain uses TRBV3-1 (or the pseudogene TRBV3-2) and TRBJ2-7; either TRBD1 or TRBD2 may supply D (5 bases each). The CDR3 length is 14 residues. The V and J ends lost 6 bases and 2 bases respectively, with 14 bases between them. Per the germline V gene, CDR1 is LGHDT and CDR2 is YNNKEL (reference sequence). CDR3 sequence reads: CASSPGTGTYEQYF. The CDR3 DNA reads as TGTGCCAGCAGTCCCGGGACGGGGACCTACGAGCAGTACTTC.

In its sample, this clone was seen a few times. The V gene is TRBV5-1, the J gene TRBJ1-1; 8 bases match TRBD1. V was pared by 4 bases and J by 7 bases, with 6 bases of the junction left unmatched. CDR3 length: 13 residues. Germline CDR1 SGHRS, CDR2 YFSETQ. The CDR3 DNA sequence: TGCGCCAGCAGCACGGACAGGGCGGGTGAAGCTTTCTTT. Its translation is CASSTDRAGEAFF.

V usage is TRBV27 and J usage is TRBJ2-7; D ambiguous. The CDR3 is made up of 17 amino acids. The V gene's germline CDR1 is MNHEY and CDR2 SMNVEV (reference sequence). Trimming shortened V by 2 bases and J by 0 bases, and 17 bases separated the two germline ends. The CDR3 nucleotides read TGTGCCAGCAGTTTAATTATGCCCCCCGGACGCTCCTACGAGCAGTACTTC. As protein: CASSLIMPPGRSYEQYF.

This chain uses TRBV5-4 with TRBJ2-3; TRBD1 is a possible D gene (6 bases). Trimming stripped 4 bases from V and 2 bases from J, with 11 bases between. CDR1 is SGHNT, CDR2 YYREEE, per germline (reference sequence). CDR3 length: 14 residues. The CDR3, as DNA: TGTGCCAGCAGCGTCAGGGGCTCCACAGATACGCAGTATTTT. Translation: CASSVRGSTDTQYF.

This chain connects TRBV27 to TRBJ2-3; 9 nucleotides align to TRBD2. The CDR3 spans 15 residues. Per germline, CDR1 MNHEY and CDR2 SMNVEV (reference sequence). Germline trimming cut 0 bases from V and 7 bases from J; bases unmatched to any gene: 5. The CDR3 coding sequence is TGTGCCAGCAGTTTATCCCTAGCGGGGCGGAATACGCAGTATTTT. Amino acids: CASSLSLAGRNTQYF.

The genes are TRBV27 and TRBJ2-7; D may be TRBD1 or TRBD2 (6 bases each). CDR1 is MNHEY, CDR2 SMNVEV, per germline (reference sequence). The CDR3 loop spans 14 amino acids. V lost 5 bases and J 6 bases, leaving 17 bases between the germline ends. CDR3 loop: CASSVRGSGAEQYF. The CDR3 bases are TGTGCCAGCAGTGTCCGGGGCTCGGGGGCCGAGCAGTACTTC.

This rearrangement joins TRBV28 to TRBJ1-2, with 7 bases fitting TRBD1. This CDR3 contains 15 residues. Germline CDR1 MDHEN, CDR2 SYDVKM. V lost 7 bases, J lost 0 bases, and 8 bases stayed unmatched. The CDR3 coding sequence is TGTGCCAGCAATCTTAAGGGACAGCCTAACTATGGCTACACCTTC. Amino acid sequence: CASNLKGQPNYGYTF.

V is TRBV6-5 and J is TRBJ1-4; weak D call: TRBD1 (6 bases). The CDR3 is 14 amino acids. Germline V gene lookup returns CDR1 MNHEY and CDR2 SVGAGI. Trimming shortened V by 6 bases and J by 6 bases, and 14 bases separated the two germline ends. The CDR3 protein is CASSVRGPYEKLFF. The CDR3 nucleotides read TGTGCCAGCAGCGTCCGGGGGCCTTATGAAAAACTGTTTTTT.

The chain has TRBV6-5 and TRBJ2-7; 7 bases map to TRBD1. V dropped 7 bases and J dropped 5; count of bases not matched to a gene: 11. Per germline, CDR1 MNHEY and CDR2 SVGAGI. This CDR3 contains 14 residues. CDR3 DNA: TGTGCCAGCAACCTTGACTACAGGGGCGACGAGCAGTACTTC. Translating it yields CASNLDYRGDEQYF.

V usage is TRBV30 and J usage is TRBJ1-2, with D tentatively TRBD1 (5 bases). This CDR3 is 15 amino acids long. V was shortened by 1 base and J by 5 bases, with 17 bases between the two germline ends. Looked up from germline, CDR1 is GTSNPN and CDR2 is SVGIG (reference sequence). The CDR3 region has the DNA TGTGCCTGGAGTGGCCAAATTCATCAGGGATATGGCTACACCTTC. It translates to CAWSGQIHQGYGYTF.

The gene calls are TRBV4-3 and TRBJ2-3, with D possibly being TRBD1 or TRBD2 (5 bases each). Germline-derived CDR1 and CDR2 are LGHNA and YSLEER. CDR3 length: 17 amino acids. V lost 3 bases and J lost 2, with 18 bases in between. The chain's CDR3 is CASSHITGTANTDTQYF. The CDR3 nucleotides read TGCGCCAGCAGCCACATTACCGGGACGGCAAACACAGATACGCAGTATTTT.

The chain has TRBV5-1 and TRBJ1-1, with no clear D. Per germline, CDR1 SGHRS and CDR2 YFSETQ. This CDR3 has 14 amino acids. V lost 3 bases, J lost 4 bases, and 13 bases lay in between. CDR3 residues: CASSSYLQSTEAFF. The CDR3 DNA sequence: TGCGCCAGCAGCTCATACCTTCAGAGCACTGAAGCTTTCTTT.

The rearrangement uses TRBV5-8 and TRBJ2-1, with a possible D match to TRBD2 (6 bases). The CDR3 has 15 residues. Looked up from germline, CDR1 is SGHTS and CDR2 is YDEGEE. With 4 bases removed from V and 3 bases from J, the gap between germline ends came to 14 bases. The CDR3: CASSPVTGDYNEQFF. In nucleotides, the CDR3 is TGTGCCAGCAGCCCCGTAACGGGGGACTACAATGAGCAGTTCTTC. Filled out from reference TRBV5-8 and TRBJ2-1, the complete variable domain reads EAGVTQSPTHLIKTRGQQATLRCSPISGHTSVYWYQQALGLGLQFLLWYDEGEERNRGNFPPRFSGRQFPNYSSELNVNALELEDSALYLCASSPVTGDYNEQFFGPGTRLTVL.

This clone was observed a single time. The chain recombines TRBV4-2 with TRBJ2-3; TRBD2 matches at 8 bases. The germline CDR1 and CDR2 sequences are LGHNA and YNFKEQ. V dropped 1 base and J dropped 4; count of bases not matched to a gene: 7. CDR3 length equals 16 residues. CDR3 nucleotides: TGTGCCAGCAGCCAAGTCCTCGGGGGGGCCTCAGATACGCAGTATTTT. This sequence encodes CASSQVLGGASDTQYF.